The next 4 T cell receptor beta chains were all read from a single sample in a study of blood T cell repertoires in COVID-19. Some clones are missing from TCRdb's copy, which holds only in-frame ones; the method was immunoSEQ multiplex PCR. The repertoire has some 80,000 clones, under 90% of them found once; the top ten carry approximately 40%. Input material: peripheral blood. Receptors were obtained from a man aged 80 or over with acute or convalescent COVID-19.

This clone was observed a few times. V usage is TRBV4-2 and J usage is TRBJ2-1, with D perhaps TRBD2 (6 bases). Germline assignment: CDR1 LGHNA and CDR2 YNFKEQ. The germline V and J ends were trimmed by 7 bases and 6 bases, with 31 bases remaining between them. This CDR3 is 19 amino acids long. The CDR3 reads CASTRSGLADTLTGNEQFF. DNA of the CDR3: TGTGCCAGCACCCGGAGCGGTTTAGCGGACACCCTTACGGGCAATGAGCAGTTCTTC.

This clone was recorded once. The J gene is TRBJ2-1, the V gene TRBV7-3, with a tentative D call TRBD1 (6 bases). Trimming shortened V by 5 bases and J by 6 bases, and 17 bases separated the two germline ends. There are 15 residues in the CDR3. The germline gives CDR1 SGHTA, CDR2 FQGTGA. Here the CDR3 DNA reads TGTGCCAGCAGCCATCAGGGGAGACTTGGCAATGAGCAGTTCTTC. Encoded protein: CASSHQGRLGNEQFF.

This chain uses TRBV6-5 with TRBJ2-7; 7 nucleotides line up with TRBD2. CDR1 is MNHEY, CDR2 SVGAGI, per germline. V lost 8 bases, J lost 1 base, and 8 bases stayed unmatched. The CDR3 has 14 amino acids. The CDR3: CASESGMVSYEQYF. In DNA, the CDR3 is TGTGCCAGCGAGAGCGGGATGGTGTCCTACGAGCAGTACTTC.

This chain links TRBV7-6 with TRBJ1-1; 8 positions match TRBD1. This CDR3 is built from 14 residues. The junction had 4 bases not matched to a gene; V was cut back by 4 bases and J by 3 bases. The germline CDR1 and CDR2 sequences are SGHVS and FNYEAQ. CDR3 sequence reads: CASSSIQGDTEAFF. The DNA of the CDR3 is TGTGCCAGCAGCTCGATACAGGGGGACACTGAAGCTTTCTTT.